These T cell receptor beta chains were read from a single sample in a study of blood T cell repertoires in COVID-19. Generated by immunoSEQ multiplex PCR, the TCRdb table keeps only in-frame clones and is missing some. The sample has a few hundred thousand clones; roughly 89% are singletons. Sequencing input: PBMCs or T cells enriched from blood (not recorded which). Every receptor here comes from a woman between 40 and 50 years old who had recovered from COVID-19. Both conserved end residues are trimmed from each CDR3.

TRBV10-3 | AISDGETAMNEQF
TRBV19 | ASSITDQPQH
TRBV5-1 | ASSSQTGLSDTQY
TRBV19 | ASSTPDRFESNQPQH
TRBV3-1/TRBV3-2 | ASSQEPRDWSPLH
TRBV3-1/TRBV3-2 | ASSQDFREQY
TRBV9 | ASSVTGSSEQF
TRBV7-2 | ASSHRQEAMRSPLH
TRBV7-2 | ASSPMGTGGYAEAF
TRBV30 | ASRGQANTEAF
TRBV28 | ASSLVLGQGREGYT
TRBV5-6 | ASSSRGQGPYGYT
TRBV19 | ASSGHRDRGGSPLH
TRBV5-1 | ASSKILADGTGELF
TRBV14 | ASPPRTGITGELF
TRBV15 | ATSRDWRGLAGNEQF
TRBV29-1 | SVDPLDRMKGTDTQY
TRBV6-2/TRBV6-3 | ASSSRTLGDTDTQY
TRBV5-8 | ASSTFGQVFTATEAF
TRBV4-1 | ASSVRPLTVNTEAF
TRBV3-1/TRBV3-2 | ASSLTTSGLYNEQF
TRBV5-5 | ASSLTSGRAGTGELF
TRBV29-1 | SARVGSTDTQY
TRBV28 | ATITSGQIVEAF
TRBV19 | ASSPTRADNQPQH
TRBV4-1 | ASSQGGQGLNTEAF
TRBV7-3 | ASSLRPAGAPDTGELF
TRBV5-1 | ASSFTGVVYGYT
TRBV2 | ASSVGQSYEQY
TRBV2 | ASRWTGLYGYT
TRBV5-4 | ASSKRQGRGEETQY
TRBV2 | ASSVEVADTQY
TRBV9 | ASSSRTGGNYGYT
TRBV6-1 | ASSEDRGTNYGYT
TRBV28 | ASSTRTAPGYGYT
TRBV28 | ASSTTGKETQY
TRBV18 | ASSPWGRGLNLYTEAF
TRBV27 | ASRTGKGGYT
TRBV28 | ASSLNRGPATNEKLF
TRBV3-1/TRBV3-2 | ASSQGGTGRNEQF
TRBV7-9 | ASRLEPGWYGYT